This T cell receptor (beta chain) was recovered during a study of blood T cells in healthy people across ages. A sample-barcoded 5' primer and a J-beta primer mix were used in a second PCR of about 7 to 11 cycles. TCRdb re-called the 5' RACE reads through MiXCR, storing one row per CDR3 protein. The sample records about 1.8 million distinct CDR3 sequences, about 50% being singletons. Regarding this clonotype: Its specificity is not known. An end of the junction differs from the germline gene, which may be a read error.

Study findings and constraints: Nothing was known about donor CMV status, and this possibly confounded expanded clonotype changes.

This CDR3 spans 13 amino acids. Germline V lookup: CDR1 MNHEY, CDR2 SVGAGI. The rearrangement uses TRBV6-5 and TRBJ1-5; D remains unclear. Specimen: blood. This TCR was sampled from a woman aged 40 to 50 in good health. CDR3: CASSDSDYQPQHF. In nucleotides, the CDR3 is TGTGCCAGCAGTGACTCCGATTATCAGCCCCAGCATTTT.